The 24 T cell receptor beta chains below were found in one sample sequenced in a study of response to subunit inactivated influenza vaccine. TCRdb reprocessed the RT-PCR reads with MiXCR, giving one entry per CDR3 protein. This table has 150,000 to 200,000 distinct CDR3 sequences, approximately 12% appearing once. These data also featured in a second study, about T cells expressing NK-cell markers. That study reports: UMIs accompanied the 5'RACE template switching by which TCR beta cDNA was made.

The sequenced sample was CD8+ T cells sorted from PBMCs, obtained 12 days after vaccination. These receptors all come from a man in his forties or fifties who received an inactivated influenza vaccine.

The chain is built from TRBV27 and TRBJ2-7; perhaps TRBD2 as D (5 bases). V lost 3 bases to trimming and J lost 3 bases, with 9 bases between them. CDR1 is MNHEY and CDR2 is SMNVEV in the germline V gene (reference sequence). The CDR3 has 13 amino acids. The CDR3 protein is CASSFGRVYEQYF. CDR3 sequence (DNA): TGTGCCAGCAGTTTTGGGCGGGTCTACGAGCAGTACTTC.

Notes on this clonotype: One base away lies a much larger clone, so this may be a sequencing read error. This chain joins TRBV6-5 and TRBJ2-5, with D maybe TRBD2 (6 bases). Trimming stripped 0 bases from V and 4 bases from J, with 9 bases between. This CDR3 is 14 amino acids long. Germline V gene lookup returns CDR1 MNHEY and CDR2 SVGAGI. The CDR3 is CASSYSGGPETQYF. CDR3 nucleotide sequence: TGTGCCAGCAGTTACTCAGGAGGGCCAGAGACCCAGTACTTC.

The rearrangement joins TRBV29-1 to TRBJ1-1; 7 positions agree with TRBD1. J was trimmed by 0 bases and V by 6 bases; bases with no gene match: 4. Per the germline V gene, CDR1 is SQVTM and CDR2 is ANQGSEA. The CDR3 contains 13 residues. The CDR3 loop is CSVMTGLNTEAFF. For the CDR3, the DNA is TGCAGCGTGATGACAGGGCTGAACACTGAAGCTTTCTTT.

This clonotype was recorded a few times. The rearrangement joins TRBV4-1 to TRBJ2-4, with D maybe TRBD1 (6 bases). The germline gives CDR1 MGHRA, CDR2 YSYEKL. This CDR3 region has 13 residues. V lost 1 base and J 9 bases, leaving 10 bases between the germline ends. The CDR3 loop is CASSQAGAGIQYF. In DNA form, the CDR3 reads TGCGCCAGCAGCCAAGCAGGGGCCGGCATTCAGTACTTC.

This clonotype was seen just once. The chain combines TRBV12-3 or TRBV12-4 with TRBJ2-7, with TRBD1 matching 8 bases. V was clipped by 4 bases and J by 0 bases; unmatched bases: 8. CDR3 length: 16 amino acids. CDR3 in DNA: TGTGCCAGCAGTTCTTGGACAGGGTCGATCTCCTACGAGCAGTACTTC. Its translation is CASSSWTGSISYEQYF.

This clonotype occurred many times. The V and J genes are TRBV11-2 and TRBJ2-7; TRBD1 matches 8 bases. From germline, CDR1 is SGHAT and CDR2 FQNNGV. J gave up 2 bases and V 5 bases, and 8 bases lay outside the gene matches. CDR3 length: 15 residues. CDR3 in DNA: TGTGCCAGCAGCGCGCTGGGGACAGGCCCCTACGAGCAGTACTTC. It encodes CASSALGTGPYEQYF.

The V and J genes are TRBV29-1 and TRBJ1-2; D is unclear. The CDR3 runs to 12 residues. The V end lost 4 bases, the J end lost 7 bases, and 13 bases lay between the germline ends. Germline lookup yields CDR1 SQVTM and CDR2 ANQGSEA. CDR3 residues: CSVVGHPGGYTF. CDR3 coding DNA: TGCAGCGTTGTGGGTCACCCTGGTGGCTACACCTTC.

Ten or more counts support this clonotype. The chain recombines TRBV7-9 with TRBJ1-5; D is undetermined. Germline assignment: CDR1 SEHNR and CDR2 FQNEAQ (reference sequence). V was shortened by 4 bases and J by 0 bases, with 16 bases between the two germline ends. CDR3 length equals 17 residues. The CDR3 DNA is TGTGCCAGCAGCTACGTGACGGACGCTTATAGCAATCAGCCCCAGCATTTT. It yields the protein CASSYVTDAYSNQPQHF.

This clonotype turned up a few times. The V call is TRBV4-2, the J call TRBJ1-5; D ambiguous. This CDR3 spans 14 amino acids. Deletions cut 0 bases from V and 4 bases from J, with 7 bases between. CDR1 and CDR2 (germline): LGHNA, YNFKEQ. The CDR3 DNA reads as TGTGCCAGCAGCCAAGATGTGAGAAATCAGCCCCAGCATTTT. This gives the protein CASSQDVRNQPQHF.

This clonotype was observed many times. The chain uses TRBV11-2 and TRBJ2-3, with 9 bases aligning to TRBD2. The CDR3 length is 15 residues. Germline V CDR1 and CDR2: SGHAT, FQNNGV. V dropped 4 bases and J dropped 0; count of bases not matched to a gene: 2. The CDR3 here is CASSYTSGSTDTQYF. CDR3 sequence (DNA): TGTGCCAGCAGCTACACTAGCGGGAGCACAGATACGCAGTATTTT.

This clonotype was observed once. This chain connects TRBV13 to TRBJ1-5; the D gene is possibly TRBD1 (6 bases). CDR1 and CDR2 (germline): PRHDT, FYEKMQ (reference sequence). V was trimmed by 6 bases and J by 1 base, leaving 13 bases between them. This CDR3 spans 15 amino acids. The CDR3 DNA reads as TGTGCCAGCAGTCAAGGGGGGCCCAGCAATCAGCCCCAGCATTTT. Its translation: CASSQGGPSNQPQHF.

The sample holds a few counts of this clonotype. The chain carries TRBV27 and TRBJ2-1; D not certain. The CDR3 is 13 amino acids. Germline assignment: CDR1 MNHEY and CDR2 SMNVEV (reference sequence). Deletions cut 2 bases from V and 5 bases from J, with 7 bases between. The chain's CDR3 is CASSLVAHNEQFF. CDR3 in DNA: TGTGCCAGCAGTTTAGTGGCGCACAATGAGCAGTTCTTC.

The chain couples TRBV9 to TRBJ2-6; possibly TRBD1 for D (5 bases). This CDR3 has 19 amino acids. Trimming removed 4 bases at V and 0 bases at J, with 20 bases between. Germline V CDR1 and CDR2: SGDLS, YYNGEE. In DNA, the CDR3 is TGTGCCAGCAGCCAAGGTGACCCAGGGTTCAGCTCTGGGGCCAACGTCCTGACTTTC. Translating gives CASSQGDPGFSSGANVLTF.

This clonotype has just a few counts. J is TRBJ2-7 and V is TRBV27; D uncertain. Germline-derived CDR1 and CDR2 are MNHEY and SMNVEV (reference sequence). CDR3 length: 17 residues. With 5 bases removed from V and 0 bases from J, the gap between germline ends came to 20 bases. The CDR3 DNA sequence: TGTGCCAGCAGTCCACTCCCCCCAGGCCTTAGCTCCTACGAGCAGTACTTC. This gives the protein CASSPLPPGLSSYEQYF.

This clonotype was counted between two and nine times. The V and J genes are TRBV2 and TRBJ1-5; D remains ambiguous. Trimming stripped 6 bases from V and 1 base from J, with 4 bases between. The CDR3 contains 12 residues. Germline V gene sequence: CDR1 SNHLY, CDR2 FYNNEI. The CDR3 DNA reads TGTGCCAGCAGGATGAGCAATCAGCCCCAGCATTTT. As protein: CASRMSNQPQHF.

Many counts were recorded for this clonotype. The chain carries TRBV18 and TRBJ2-7, with D perhaps given as TRBD1 or TRBD2 (5 bases each). The germline gives CDR1 KGHSH, CDR2 LQKENI. V was cut by 3 bases and J by 6 bases, with 18 bases left in between. This CDR3 spans 15 amino acids. CDR3 sequence (DNA): TGTGCCAGCTCACCGACTTTTGGGACGGGGTCCGAGCAGTACTTC. It encodes CASSPTFGTGSEQYF.

This clonotype was detected only a few times. V is TRBV20-1 and J is TRBJ2-2; D ambiguous. V was cut by 5 bases and J by 2 bases, with 9 bases left in between. CDR3 length: 13 amino acids. From germline, CDR1 is DFQATT and CDR2 SNEGSKA (reference sequence). The CDR3 protein is CSALEENTGELFF. As DNA, the CDR3 is TGCAGTGCTCTAGAGGAAAACACCGGGGAGCTGTTTTTT.

This clonotype was counted a few times. The V call is TRBV28, the J call TRBJ2-5; TRBD1 or TRBD2 may be the D gene (5 bases each). V was shortened by 6 bases and J by 2 bases, with 25 bases between the two germline ends. Per germline, CDR1 MDHEN and CDR2 SYDVKM. CDR3 length: 18 residues. The CDR3 spells CASRSLGPGISFQETQYF. The CDR3, as DNA: TGTGCCAGCAGGTCATTGGGACCGGGAATTTCCTTTCAAGAGACCCAGTACTTC.

In its sample, this clonotype was seen many times. J is TRBJ1-4 and V is TRBV6-1; D remains unclear. The CDR3 extends over 14 amino acids. The germline gives CDR1 MNHNS, CDR2 SASEGT. The V end was cut by 5 bases, the J end by 4 bases, with 11 bases between. The CDR3 DNA reads TGTGCCAGCAGTCGATACGGGGTTAATGAAAAACTGTTTTTT. Translation: CASSRYGVNEKLFF.

The chain couples TRBV7-9 to TRBJ2-1; 10 bases match TRBD2. CDR1 is SEHNR, CDR2 FQNEAQ, per germline (reference sequence). The V gene end was trimmed by 6 bases and the J gene end by 4 bases; junction bases not matched to a gene: 12. The CDR3 covers 17 residues. The CDR3, as DNA: TGTGCCAGCAGTTCGACTCTAGCGGGAGAAAGGTACAATGAGCAGTTCTTC. Protein sequence: CASSSTLAGERYNEQFF.

This clonotype showed up many times. The chain has TRBV4-1 and TRBJ1-2; D may be TRBD1 (5 bases). This CDR3 is 14 amino acids long. V was pared by 1 base and J by 5 bases, with 11 bases between. CDR1 MGHRA and CDR2 YSYEKL come from the germline V gene. The CDR3 sequence: CASSQAGTTYGYTF. CDR3 DNA: TGCGCCAGCAGCCAAGCTGGGACTACGTATGGCTACACCTTC.

The chain couples TRBV10-3 to TRBJ2-5; D gene unclear. Germline V gene lookup returns CDR1 ENHRY and CDR2 SYGVKD. The V end was cut by 6 bases, the J end by 3 bases, with 14 bases between. The CDR3 is made up of 14 amino acids. The CDR3 here is CAIRADRSKETQYF. CDR3 DNA sequence: TGTGCCATCAGGGCGGACCGGAGTAAAGAGACCCAGTACTTC.

The V and J genes are TRBV27 and TRBJ1-5, with unresolved D. The germline V and J ends were trimmed by 4 bases and 0 bases, with 10 bases remaining between them. Looked up from germline, CDR1 is MNHEY and CDR2 is SMNVEV (reference sequence). The CDR3 length is 15 residues. DNA for the CDR3: TGTGCCAGCAGTTCCGGGGTCTCTAGCAATCAGCCCCAGCATTTT. This codes for CASSSGVSSNQPQHF.

V and J are TRBV27 and TRBJ2-5; unclear D gene. There are 11 residues in the CDR3. Deletions cut 7 bases from V and 4 bases from J, with 7 bases between. Germline V gene sequence: CDR1 MNHEY, CDR2 SMNVEV (reference sequence). In DNA, the CDR3 is TGTGCCAGCACGTGGGGAGAGACCCAGTACTTC. It codes for CASTWGETQYF.